This record covers a single TCR beta chain. As yet, its antigen is unknown. Only in-frame clones appear in the TCRdb table, and some are missing; sequencing was by immunoSEQ multiplex PCR. The sample lists tens of thousands of clones, about 90% occurring once. The data are from a study of OX40 agonist ivuxolimab in advanced cancers. Study-wide context: Among those enrolled, mean age was 60 years (range about 23 to 90) and 82.7% were male. Prior therapy, whether anti-PD-1, anti-PD-L1 or anti-CTLA-4, was allowed, and approximately 40% had some. Three patients got partial responses; one had hepatocellular carcinoma and two had cutaneous melanoma. Findings and limits, study-wide: Mean expanded clone counts were higher in CD8+ than CD4+ T cells.

J lost 6 bases, V lost 5 bases, and 9 bases had no gene match. Germline lookup yields CDR1 MNHNY and CDR2 SVGAGI (reference sequence). This CDR3 contains 16 residues. V and J are TRBV6-6 and TRBJ2-1; 11 nucleotides align to TRBD2. This clonotype was obtained from an adult with an advanced solid tumor such as melanoma, head and neck, liver or kidney cancer. The sequenced sample was CD4+ or CD8+ T cells sorted from blood, obtained in a trial of the OX40 agonist ivuxolimab. The CDR3 sequence: CASSQVAGGRGNEQFF. CDR3 in DNA: TGTGCCAGCAGTCAAGTAGCGGGAGGGCGAGGCAATGAGCAGTTCTTC.